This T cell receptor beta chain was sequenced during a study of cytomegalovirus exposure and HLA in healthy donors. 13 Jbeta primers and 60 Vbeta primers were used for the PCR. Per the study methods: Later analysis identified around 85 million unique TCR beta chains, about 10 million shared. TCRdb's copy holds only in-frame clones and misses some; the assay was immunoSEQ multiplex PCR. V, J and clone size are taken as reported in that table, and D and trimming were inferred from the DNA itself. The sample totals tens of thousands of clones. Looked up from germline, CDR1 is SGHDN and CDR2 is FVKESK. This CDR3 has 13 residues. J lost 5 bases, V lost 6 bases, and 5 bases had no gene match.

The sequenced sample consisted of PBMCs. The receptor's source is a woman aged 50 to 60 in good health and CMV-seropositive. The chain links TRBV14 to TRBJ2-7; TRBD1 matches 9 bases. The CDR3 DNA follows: TGTGCCAGCAGGCGGACAGGGGTCCACGAGCAGTACTTC. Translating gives CASRRTGVHEQYF. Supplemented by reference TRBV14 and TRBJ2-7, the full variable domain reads EAGVTQFPSHSVIEKGQTVTLRCDPISGHDNLYWYRRVMGKEIKFLLHFVKESKQDESGMPNNRFLAERTGGTYSTLKVQPAELEDSGVYFCASRRTGVHEQYFGPGTRLTVT.